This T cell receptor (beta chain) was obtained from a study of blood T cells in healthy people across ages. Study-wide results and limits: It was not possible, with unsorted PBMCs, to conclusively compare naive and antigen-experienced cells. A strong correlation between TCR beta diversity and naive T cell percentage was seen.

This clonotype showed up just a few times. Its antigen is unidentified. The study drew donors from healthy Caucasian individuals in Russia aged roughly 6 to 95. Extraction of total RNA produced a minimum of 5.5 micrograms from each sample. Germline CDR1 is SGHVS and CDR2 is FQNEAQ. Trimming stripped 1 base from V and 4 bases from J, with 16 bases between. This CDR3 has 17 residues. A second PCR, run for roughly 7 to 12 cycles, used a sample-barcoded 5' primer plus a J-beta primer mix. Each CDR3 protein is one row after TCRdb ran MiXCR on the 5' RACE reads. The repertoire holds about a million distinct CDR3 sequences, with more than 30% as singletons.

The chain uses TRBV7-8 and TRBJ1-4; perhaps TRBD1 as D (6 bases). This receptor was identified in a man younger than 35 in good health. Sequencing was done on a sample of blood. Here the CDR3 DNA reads TGTGCCAGCAGCTTAGTAGAGAAATCAGGGGTTAATGAAAAACTGTTTTTT. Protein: CASSLVEKSGVNEKLFF.